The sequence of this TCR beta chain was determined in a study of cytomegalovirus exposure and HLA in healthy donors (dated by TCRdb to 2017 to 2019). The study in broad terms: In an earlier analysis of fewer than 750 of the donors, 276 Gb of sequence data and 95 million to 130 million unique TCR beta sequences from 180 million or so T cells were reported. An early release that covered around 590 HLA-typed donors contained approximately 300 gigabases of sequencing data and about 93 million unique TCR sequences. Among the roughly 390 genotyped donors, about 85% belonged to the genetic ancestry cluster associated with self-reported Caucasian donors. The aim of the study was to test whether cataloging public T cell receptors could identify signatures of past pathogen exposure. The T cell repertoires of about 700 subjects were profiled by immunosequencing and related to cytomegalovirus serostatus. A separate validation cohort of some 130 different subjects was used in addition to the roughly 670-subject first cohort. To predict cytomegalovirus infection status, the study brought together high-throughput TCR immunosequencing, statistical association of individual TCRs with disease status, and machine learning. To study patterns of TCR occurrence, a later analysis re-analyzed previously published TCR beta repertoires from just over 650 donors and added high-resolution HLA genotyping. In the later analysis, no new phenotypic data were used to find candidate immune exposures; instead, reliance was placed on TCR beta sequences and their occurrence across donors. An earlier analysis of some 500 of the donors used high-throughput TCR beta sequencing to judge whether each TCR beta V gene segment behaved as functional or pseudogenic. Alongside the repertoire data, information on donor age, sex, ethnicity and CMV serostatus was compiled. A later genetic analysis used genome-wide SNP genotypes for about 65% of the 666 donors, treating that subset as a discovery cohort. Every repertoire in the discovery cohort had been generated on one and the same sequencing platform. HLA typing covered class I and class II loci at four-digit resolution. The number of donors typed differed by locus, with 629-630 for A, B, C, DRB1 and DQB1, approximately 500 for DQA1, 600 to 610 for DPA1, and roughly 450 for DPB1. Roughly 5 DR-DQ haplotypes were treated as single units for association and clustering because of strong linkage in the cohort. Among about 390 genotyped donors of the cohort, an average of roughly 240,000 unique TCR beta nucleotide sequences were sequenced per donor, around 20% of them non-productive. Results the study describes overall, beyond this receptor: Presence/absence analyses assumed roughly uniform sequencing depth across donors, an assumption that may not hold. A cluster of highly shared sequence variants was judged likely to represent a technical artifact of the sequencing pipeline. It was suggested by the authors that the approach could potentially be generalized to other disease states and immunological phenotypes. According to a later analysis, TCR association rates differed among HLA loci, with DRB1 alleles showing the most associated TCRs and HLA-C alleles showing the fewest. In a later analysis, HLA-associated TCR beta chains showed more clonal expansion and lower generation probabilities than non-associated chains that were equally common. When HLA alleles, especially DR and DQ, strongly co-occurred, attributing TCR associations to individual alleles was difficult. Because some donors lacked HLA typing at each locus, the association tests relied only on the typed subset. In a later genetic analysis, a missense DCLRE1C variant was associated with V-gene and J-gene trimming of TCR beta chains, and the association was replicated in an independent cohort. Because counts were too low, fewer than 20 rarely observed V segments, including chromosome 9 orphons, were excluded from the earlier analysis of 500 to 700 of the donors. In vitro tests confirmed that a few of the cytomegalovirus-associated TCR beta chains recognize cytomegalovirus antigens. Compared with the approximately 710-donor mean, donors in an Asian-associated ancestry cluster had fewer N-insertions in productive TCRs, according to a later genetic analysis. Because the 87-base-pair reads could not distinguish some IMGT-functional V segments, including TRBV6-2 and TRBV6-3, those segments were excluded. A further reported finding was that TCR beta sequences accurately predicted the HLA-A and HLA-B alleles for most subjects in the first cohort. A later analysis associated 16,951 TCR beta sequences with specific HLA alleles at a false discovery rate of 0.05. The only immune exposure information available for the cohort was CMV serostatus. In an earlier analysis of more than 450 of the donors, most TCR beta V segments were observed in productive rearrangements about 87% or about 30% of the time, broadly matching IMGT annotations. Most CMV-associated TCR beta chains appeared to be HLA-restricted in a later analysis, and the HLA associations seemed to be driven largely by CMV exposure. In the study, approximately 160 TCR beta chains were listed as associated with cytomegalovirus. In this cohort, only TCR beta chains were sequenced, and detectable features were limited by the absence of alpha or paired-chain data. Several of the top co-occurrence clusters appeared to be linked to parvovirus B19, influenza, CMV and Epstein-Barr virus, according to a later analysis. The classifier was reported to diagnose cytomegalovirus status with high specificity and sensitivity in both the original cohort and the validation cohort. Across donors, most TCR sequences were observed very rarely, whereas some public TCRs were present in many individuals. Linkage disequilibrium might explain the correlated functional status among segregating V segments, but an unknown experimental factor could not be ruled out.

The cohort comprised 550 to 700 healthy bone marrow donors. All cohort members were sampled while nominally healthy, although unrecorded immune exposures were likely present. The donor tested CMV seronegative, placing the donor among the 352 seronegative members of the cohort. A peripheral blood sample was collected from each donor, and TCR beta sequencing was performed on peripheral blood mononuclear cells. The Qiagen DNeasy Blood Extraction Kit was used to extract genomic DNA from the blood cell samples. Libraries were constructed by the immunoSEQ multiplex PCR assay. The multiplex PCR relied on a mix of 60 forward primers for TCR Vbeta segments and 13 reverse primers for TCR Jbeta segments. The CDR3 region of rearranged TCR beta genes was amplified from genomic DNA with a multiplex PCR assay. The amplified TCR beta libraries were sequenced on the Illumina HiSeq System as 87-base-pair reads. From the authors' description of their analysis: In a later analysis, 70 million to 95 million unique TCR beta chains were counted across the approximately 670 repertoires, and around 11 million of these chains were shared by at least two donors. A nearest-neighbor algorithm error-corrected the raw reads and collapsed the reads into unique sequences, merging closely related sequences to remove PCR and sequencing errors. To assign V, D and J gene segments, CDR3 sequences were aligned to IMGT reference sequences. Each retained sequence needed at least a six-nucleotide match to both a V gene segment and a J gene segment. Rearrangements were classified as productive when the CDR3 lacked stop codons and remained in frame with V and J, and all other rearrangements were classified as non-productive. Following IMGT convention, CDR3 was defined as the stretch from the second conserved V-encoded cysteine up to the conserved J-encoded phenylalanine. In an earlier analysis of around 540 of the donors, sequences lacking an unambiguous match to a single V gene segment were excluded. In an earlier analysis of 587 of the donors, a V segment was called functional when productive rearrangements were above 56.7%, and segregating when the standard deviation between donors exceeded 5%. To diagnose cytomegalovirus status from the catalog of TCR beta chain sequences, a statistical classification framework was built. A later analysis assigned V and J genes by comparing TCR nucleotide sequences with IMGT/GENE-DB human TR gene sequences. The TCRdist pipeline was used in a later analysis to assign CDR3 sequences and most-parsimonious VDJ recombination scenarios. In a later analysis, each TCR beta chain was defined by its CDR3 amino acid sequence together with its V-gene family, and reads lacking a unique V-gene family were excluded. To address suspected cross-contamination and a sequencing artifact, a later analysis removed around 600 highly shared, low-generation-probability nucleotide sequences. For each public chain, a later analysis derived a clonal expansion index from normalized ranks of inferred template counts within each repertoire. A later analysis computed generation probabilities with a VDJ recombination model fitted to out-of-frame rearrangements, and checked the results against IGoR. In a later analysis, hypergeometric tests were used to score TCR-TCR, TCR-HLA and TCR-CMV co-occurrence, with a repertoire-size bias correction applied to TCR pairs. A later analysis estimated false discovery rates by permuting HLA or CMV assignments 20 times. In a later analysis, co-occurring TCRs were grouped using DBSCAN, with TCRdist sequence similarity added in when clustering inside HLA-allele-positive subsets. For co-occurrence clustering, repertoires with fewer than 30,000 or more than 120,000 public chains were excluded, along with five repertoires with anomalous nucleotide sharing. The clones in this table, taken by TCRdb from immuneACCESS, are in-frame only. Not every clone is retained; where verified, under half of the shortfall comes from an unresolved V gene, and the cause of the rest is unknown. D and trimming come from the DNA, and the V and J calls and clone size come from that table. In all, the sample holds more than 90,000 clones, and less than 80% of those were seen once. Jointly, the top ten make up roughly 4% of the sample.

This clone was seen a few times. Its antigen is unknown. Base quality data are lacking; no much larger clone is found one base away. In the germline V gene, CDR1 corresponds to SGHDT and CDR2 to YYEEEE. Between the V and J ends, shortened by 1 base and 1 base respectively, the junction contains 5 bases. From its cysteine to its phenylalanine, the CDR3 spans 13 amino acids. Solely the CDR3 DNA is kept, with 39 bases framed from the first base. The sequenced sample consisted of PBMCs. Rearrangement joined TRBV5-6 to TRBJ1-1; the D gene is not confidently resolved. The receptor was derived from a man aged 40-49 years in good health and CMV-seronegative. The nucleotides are TGTGCCAGCAGCTTGTCAGAGAACACTGAAGCTTTCTTT. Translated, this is CASSLSENTEAFF.